These 14 T cell receptor beta chains came from one sample sequenced in a study of T cells in localized non-small cell lung cancer. Measured with immunoSEQ multiplex PCR; TCRdb has only the in-frame clones, and not every one. Of 11,000 or so clones listed, 70% to 90% were seen once; the top ten hold about 22%. Specimen: peripheral blood, collected before any cancer treatment. Source of these receptors: a male donor older than 55 with stage I lung adenocarcinoma.

The J gene is TRBJ1-5, the V gene TRBV21-1. TRBV21-1 is listed as a pseudogene. The CDR3 is made up of 14 amino acids. The CDR3 DNA sequence: TGTGCCAGCCCCGGGGCTCCCAGGAATCAGCCCCAGCATTTT. Translated: CASPGAPRNQPQHF.

This chain links TRBV27 with TRBJ1-1; D is possibly TRBD1 (5 bases). V was clipped by 4 bases and J by 2 bases, with 8 bases between them. The CDR3 extends over 13 amino acids. Looked up from germline, CDR1 is MNHEY and CDR2 is SMNVEV (reference sequence). The CDR3 is CASSSRVNTEAFF. The CDR3 bases are TGTGCCAGCAGTTCCAGGGTTAACACTGAAGCTTTCTTT.

The chain combines TRBV27 with TRBJ2-3; 8 bases line up with TRBD1. Germline CDR1 MNHEY, CDR2 SMNVEV (reference sequence). CDR3 length equals 14 residues. Trimming took 6 bases from V and 5 from J; bases not matched to a gene: 7. DNA of the CDR3: TGTGCCAGCAGGGGTACAGGGGGAGGAGATACGCAGTATTTT. Translation gives CASRGTGGGDTQYF.

In DNA, the CDR3 is TGTGCCAGCAGTTCCCTGACAGGGTCTCAAGAGACCCAGTACTTC. Protein: CASSSLTGSQETQYF. V usage is TRBV6-5 and J usage is TRBJ2-5; 7 bases map to TRBD1. Germline V CDR1 and CDR2: MNHEY, SVGAGI. The CDR3 loop spans 15 amino acids. Trimming removed 4 bases from V and 2 bases from J; junction bases left unmatched: 7.

This clone is classed as medium-sized. The chain employs TRBV19 and TRBJ1-1; D ambiguous. There are 15 residues in the CDR3. Trimming removed 6 bases from V and 5 bases from J, with 19 bases in between. Looked up from germline, CDR1 is LNHDA and CDR2 is SQIVND (reference sequence). In DNA form, the CDR3 reads TGTGCCAGTAGCACCCCGGACCTTACCCGTACTGAAGCTTTCTTT. This gives the protein CASSTPDLTRTEAFF.

This clone was recorded a few times. The CDR3 loop is CASSLGLVGELFF. CDR3 nucleotides: TGTGCCAGCAGCTTAGGGCTGGTAGGGGAGCTGTTTTTT. The chain recombines TRBV11-3 with TRBJ2-2; D not resolved. CDR3 length: 13 amino acids. Trimming shortened V by 1 base and J by 8 bases, and 8 bases separated the two germline ends. In germline, CDR1 is SGHNT, CDR2 YENEEA.

The V and J genes are TRBV28 and TRBJ1-2; D is unresolved. Germline-derived CDR1 and CDR2 are MDHEN and SYDVKM. This CDR3 has 12 residues. V was trimmed by 6 bases and J by 7 bases, leaving 12 bases between them. The CDR3 DNA reads TGTGCCAGCAGACCAGGACCGAGTGGCTACACCTTC. Translation gives CASRPGPSGYTF.

J is TRBJ2-5 and V is TRBV19; TRBD1 aligns across 7 bases. J gave up 4 bases and V 5 bases, and 16 bases lay outside the gene matches. This CDR3 is built from 17 residues. CDR1 and CDR2 (germline): LNHDA, SQIVND (reference sequence). The CDR3 DNA sequence: TGTGCCAGTAGTCCCCGTCAGGCGGTGACAGGGAGAGAGACCCAGTACTTC. As protein: CASSPRQAVTGRETQYF. Filled out from reference TRBV19 and TRBJ2-5, the complete variable domain reads DGGITQSPKYLFRKEGQNVTLSCEQNLNHDAMYWYRQDPGQGLRLIYYSQIVNDFQKGDIAEGYSVSREKKESFPLTVTSAQKNPTAFYLCASSPRQAVTGRETQYFGPGTRLLVL.

The J gene is TRBJ2-2, the V gene TRBV27; D is undetermined. The CDR3 runs to 13 residues. Germline values: CDR1 MNHEY, CDR2 SMNVEV (reference sequence). V was pared by 6 bases and J by 0 bases, with 5 bases between. Written as DNA, the CDR3 is TGTGCCAGCAGGGAAACGAACACCGGGGAGCTGTTTTTT. This gives the protein CASRETNTGELFF.

V is TRBV5-1 and J is TRBJ1-5; D unresolved. The CDR3 is 15 amino acids. CDR1 is SGHRS and CDR2 is YFSETQ in the germline V gene. With 0 bases removed from V and 0 bases from J, the gap between germline ends came to 7 bases. CDR3 region: CASSLDANSNQPQHF. CDR3 in DNA: TGCGCCAGCAGCTTGGACGCTAATAGCAATCAGCCCCAGCATTTT. The full variable domain, its missing parts supplied by reference TRBV5-1 and TRBJ1-5, is KAGVTQTPRYLIKTRGQQVTLSCSPISGHRSVSWYQQTPGQGLQFLFEYFSETQRNKGNFPGRFSGRQFSNSRSEMNVSTLELGDSALYLCASSLDANSNQPQHFGDGTRLSIL.

This chain uses TRBV9 with TRBJ1-3; D call uncertain. Trimming shortened V by 0 bases and J by 0 bases, and 7 bases separated the two germline ends. CDR3 length: 15 residues. Germline-derived CDR1 and CDR2 are SGDLS and YYNGEE. The CDR3 region is CASSVGGLSGNTIYF. In nucleotides, the CDR3 is TGTGCCAGCAGCGTAGGCGGACTCTCTGGAAACACCATATATTTT. The complete variable domain, with remaining parts taken from reference TRBV9 and TRBJ1-3, reads DSGVTQTPKHLITATGQRVTLRCSPRSGDLSVYWYQQSLDQGLQFLIQYYNGEERAKGNILERFSAQQFPDLHSELNLSSLELGDSALYFCASSVGGLSGNTIYFGEGSWLTVV.

The V and J genes are TRBV7-8 and TRBJ2-7, with no clear D. In germline, CDR1 is SGHVS, CDR2 FQNEAQ. Trimming left V 2 bases short and J 2 bases short, with 7 bases between. The CDR3 runs to 13 residues. The CDR3 here is CASSLSGPYEQYF. As DNA, the CDR3 is TGTGCCAGCAGCTTATCAGGCCCCTACGAGCAGTACTTC.

The chain is built from TRBV10-3 and TRBJ1-2, with D tentatively TRBD1 (5 bases). Trimming took 0 bases from V and 13 from J, leaving 15 bases between them. Germline V CDR1 and CDR2: ENHRY, SYGVKD. This CDR3 is built from 13 residues. CDR3 in amino acids: CAISESSQGPSTF. CDR3 DNA sequence: TGTGCCATCAGTGAGTCAAGCCAGGGACCCAGCACCTTC.

The rearrangement joins TRBV7-3 to TRBJ2-4; TRBD2 might be the D (5 bases). This CDR3 is 13 amino acids long. Per the germline V gene, CDR1 is SGHTA and CDR2 is FQGTGA. V was pared by 3 bases and J by 7 bases, with 10 bases between. In DNA form, the CDR3 reads TGTGCCAGCAGCTTGGATGGCGGGAACATTCAGTACTTC. The encoded protein is CASSLDGGNIQYF.